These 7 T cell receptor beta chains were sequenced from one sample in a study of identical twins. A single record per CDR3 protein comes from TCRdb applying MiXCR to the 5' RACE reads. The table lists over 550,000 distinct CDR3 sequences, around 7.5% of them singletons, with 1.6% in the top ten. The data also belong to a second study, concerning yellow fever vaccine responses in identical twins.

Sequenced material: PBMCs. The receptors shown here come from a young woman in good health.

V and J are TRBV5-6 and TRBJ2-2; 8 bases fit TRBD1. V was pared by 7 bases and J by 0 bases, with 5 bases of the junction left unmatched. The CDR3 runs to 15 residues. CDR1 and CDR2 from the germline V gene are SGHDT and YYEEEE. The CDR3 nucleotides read TGTGCCAGCGACAGGGGTTACGCGAACACCGGGGAGCTGTTTTTT. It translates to CASDRGYANTGELFF.

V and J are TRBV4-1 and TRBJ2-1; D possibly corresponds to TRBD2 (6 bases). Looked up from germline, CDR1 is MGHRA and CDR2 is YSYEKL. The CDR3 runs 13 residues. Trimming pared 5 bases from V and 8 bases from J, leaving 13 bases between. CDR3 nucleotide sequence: TGCGCCAGCAGCTCGACGGGGGTGGATGAGCAGTTCTTC. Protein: CASSSTGVDEQFF.

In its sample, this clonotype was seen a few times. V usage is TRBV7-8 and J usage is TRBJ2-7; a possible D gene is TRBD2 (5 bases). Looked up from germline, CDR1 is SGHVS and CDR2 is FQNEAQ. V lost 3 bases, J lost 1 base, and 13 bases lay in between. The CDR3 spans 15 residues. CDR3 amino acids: CASSFVLADSYEQYF. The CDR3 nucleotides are TGTGCCAGCAGCTTTGTCCTAGCCGATTCCTACGAGCAGTACTTC.

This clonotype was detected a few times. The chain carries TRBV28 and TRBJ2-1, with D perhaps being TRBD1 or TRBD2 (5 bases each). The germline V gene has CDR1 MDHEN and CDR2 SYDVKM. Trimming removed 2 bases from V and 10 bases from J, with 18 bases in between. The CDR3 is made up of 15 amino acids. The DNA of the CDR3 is TGTGCCAGCAGTTTAATACCGGGACCCAGCGGCGAGCAGTTCTTC. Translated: CASSLIPGPSGEQFF.

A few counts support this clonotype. CDR3 DNA sequence: TGTGCCAGCTCCCCAAGACCTGCGTCCGGGACAGACTACAATGAGCAGTTCTTC. It is translated as CASSPRPASGTDYNEQFF. The chain employs TRBV18 and TRBJ2-1; 7 nucleotides align to TRBD1. The V gene end was trimmed by 6 bases and the J gene end by 3 bases; junction bases not matched to a gene: 17. Germline CDR1 is KGHSH and CDR2 is LQKENI. The CDR3 runs 18 residues.

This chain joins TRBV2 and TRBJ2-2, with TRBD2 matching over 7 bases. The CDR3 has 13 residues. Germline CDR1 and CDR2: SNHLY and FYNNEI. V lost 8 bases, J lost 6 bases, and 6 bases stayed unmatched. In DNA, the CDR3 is TGTGCCAGCGGGAGGGAGTCCCCCGGGGAGCTGTTTTTT. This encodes CASGRESPGELFF.

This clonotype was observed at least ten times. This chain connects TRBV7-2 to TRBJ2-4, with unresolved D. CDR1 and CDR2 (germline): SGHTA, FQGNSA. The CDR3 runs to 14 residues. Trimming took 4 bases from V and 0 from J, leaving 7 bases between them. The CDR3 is CASSSTRAKNIQYF. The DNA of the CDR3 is TGTGCCAGCAGCTCCACAAGAGCCAAAAACATTCAGTACTTC.